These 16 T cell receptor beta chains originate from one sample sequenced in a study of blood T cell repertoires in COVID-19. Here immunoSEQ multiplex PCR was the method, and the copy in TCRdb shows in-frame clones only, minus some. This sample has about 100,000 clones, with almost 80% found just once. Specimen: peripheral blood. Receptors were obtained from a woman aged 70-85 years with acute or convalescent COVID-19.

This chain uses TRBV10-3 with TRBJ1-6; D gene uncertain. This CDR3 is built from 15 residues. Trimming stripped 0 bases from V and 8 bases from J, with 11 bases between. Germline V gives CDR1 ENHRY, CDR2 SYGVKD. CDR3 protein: CAISESFSSDSPLHF. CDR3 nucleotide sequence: TGTGCCATCAGTGAGTCTTTTAGTTCGGATTCACCCCTCCACTTT.

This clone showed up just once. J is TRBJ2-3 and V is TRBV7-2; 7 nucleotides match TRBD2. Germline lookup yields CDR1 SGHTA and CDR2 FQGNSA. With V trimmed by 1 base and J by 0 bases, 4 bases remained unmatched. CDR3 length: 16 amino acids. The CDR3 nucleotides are TGTGCCAGCAGCTTAGTGGCGGGGGTGAGCACAGATACGCAGTATTTT. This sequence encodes CASSLVAGVSTDTQYF.

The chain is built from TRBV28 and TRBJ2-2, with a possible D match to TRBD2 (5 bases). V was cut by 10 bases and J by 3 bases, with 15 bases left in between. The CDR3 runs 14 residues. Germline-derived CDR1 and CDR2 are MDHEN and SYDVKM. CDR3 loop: CATTEDGDTGELFF. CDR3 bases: TGTGCCACCACGGAGGACGGGGACACCGGGGAGCTGTTTTTT. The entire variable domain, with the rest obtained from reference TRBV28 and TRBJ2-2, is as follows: DVKVTQSSRYLVKRTGEKVFLECVQDMDHENMFWYRQDPGLGLRLIYFSYDVKMKEKGDIPEGYSVSREKKERFSLILESASTNQTSMYLCATTEDGDTGELFFGEGSRLTVL.

The CDR3 DNA is TGTGCCAGCAGCTTGGGAGAAGACAGGGGATACAATCAGCCCCAGCATTTT. Encoded protein: CASSLGEDRGYNQPQHF. V and J are TRBV5-8 and TRBJ1-5, with 8 nucleotides matching TRBD1. Germline V gene sequence: CDR1 SGHTS, CDR2 YDEGEE. Trimming cost V 0 bases and J 3 bases; bases outside gene matches: 8. The length of the CDR3 is 17 residues. The complete variable domain, with remaining parts taken from reference TRBV5-8 and TRBJ1-5, reads EAGVTQSPTHLIKTRGQQATLRCSPISGHTSVYWYQQALGLGLQFLLWYDEGEERNRGNFPPRFSGRQFPNYSSELNVNALELEDSALYLCASSLGEDRGYNQPQHFGDGTRLSIL.

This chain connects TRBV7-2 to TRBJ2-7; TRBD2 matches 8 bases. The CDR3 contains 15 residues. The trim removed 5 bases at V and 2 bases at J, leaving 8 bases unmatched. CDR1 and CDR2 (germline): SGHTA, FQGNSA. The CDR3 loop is CASSLPGGHTYEQYF. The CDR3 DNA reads TGTGCCAGCAGCCTCCCGGGGGGGCATACCTACGAGCAGTACTTC.

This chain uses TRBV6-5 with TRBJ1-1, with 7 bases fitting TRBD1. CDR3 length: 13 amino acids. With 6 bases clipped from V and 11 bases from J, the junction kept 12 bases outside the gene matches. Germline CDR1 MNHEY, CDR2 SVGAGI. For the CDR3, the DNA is TGTGCCAGCAGCCCACCGGGACAGCGTCAGGCTTTCTTT. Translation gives CASSPPGQRQAFF.

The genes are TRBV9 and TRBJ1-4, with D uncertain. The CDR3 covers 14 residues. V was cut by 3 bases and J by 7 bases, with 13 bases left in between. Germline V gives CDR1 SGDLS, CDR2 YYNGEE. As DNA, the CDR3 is TGTGCCAGCAGCGAACAGATAAGTGGTGAAAAACTGTTTTTT. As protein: CASSEQISGEKLFF.

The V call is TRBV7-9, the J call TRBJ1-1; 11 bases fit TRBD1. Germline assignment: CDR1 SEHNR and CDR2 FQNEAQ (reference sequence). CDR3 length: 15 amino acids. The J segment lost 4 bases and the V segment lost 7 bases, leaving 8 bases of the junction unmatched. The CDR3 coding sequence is TGTGCCAGCATTCCCTCCGGGACAGGGGGCACTGAAGCTTTCTTT. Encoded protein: CASIPSGTGGTEAFF.

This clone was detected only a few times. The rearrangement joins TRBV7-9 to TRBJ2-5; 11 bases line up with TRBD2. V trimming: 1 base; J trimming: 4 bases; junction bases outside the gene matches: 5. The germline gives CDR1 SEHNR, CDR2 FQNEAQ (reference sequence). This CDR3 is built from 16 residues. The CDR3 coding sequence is TGTGCCAGCAGCTTAGGGCTAGCGGGGGGCAGAGAGACCCAGTACTTC. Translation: CASSLGLAGGRETQYF.

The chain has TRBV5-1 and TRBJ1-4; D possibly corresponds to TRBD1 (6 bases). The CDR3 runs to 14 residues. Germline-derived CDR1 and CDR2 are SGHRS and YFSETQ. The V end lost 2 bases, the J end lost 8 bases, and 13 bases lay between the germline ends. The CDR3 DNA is TGCGCCAGCAGCTTCCAGGGGATTGGAGAAAAACTGTTTTTT. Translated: CASSFQGIGEKLFF.

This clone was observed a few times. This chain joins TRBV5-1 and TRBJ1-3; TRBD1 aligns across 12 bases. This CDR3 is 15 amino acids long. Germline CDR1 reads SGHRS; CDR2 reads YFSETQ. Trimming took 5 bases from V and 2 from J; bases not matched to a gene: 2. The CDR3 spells CASRGQGAAGNTIYF. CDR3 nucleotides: TGCGCCAGCAGGGGACAGGGGGCGGCTGGAAACACCATATATTTT.

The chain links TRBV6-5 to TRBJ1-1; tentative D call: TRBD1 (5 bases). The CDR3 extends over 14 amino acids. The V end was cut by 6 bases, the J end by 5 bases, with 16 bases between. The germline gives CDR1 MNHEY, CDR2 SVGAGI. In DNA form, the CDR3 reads TGTGCCAGCAGACTAGACCCGCGGGGGACTGAAGCTTTCTTT. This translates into CASRLDPRGTEAFF.

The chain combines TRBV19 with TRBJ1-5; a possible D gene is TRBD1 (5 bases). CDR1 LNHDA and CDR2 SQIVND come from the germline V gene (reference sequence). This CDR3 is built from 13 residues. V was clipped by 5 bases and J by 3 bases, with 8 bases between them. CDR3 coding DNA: TGTGCCAGTAGTGGGGGGAACAATCAGCCCCAGCATTTT. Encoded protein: CASSGGNNQPQHF.

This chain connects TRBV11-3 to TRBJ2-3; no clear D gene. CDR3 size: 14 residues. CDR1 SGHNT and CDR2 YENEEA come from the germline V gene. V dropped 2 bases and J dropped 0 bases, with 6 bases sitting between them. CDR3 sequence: CASSLSLSTDTQYF. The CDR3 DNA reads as TGTGCCAGCAGCTTAAGTCTAAGCACAGATACGCAGTATTTT.

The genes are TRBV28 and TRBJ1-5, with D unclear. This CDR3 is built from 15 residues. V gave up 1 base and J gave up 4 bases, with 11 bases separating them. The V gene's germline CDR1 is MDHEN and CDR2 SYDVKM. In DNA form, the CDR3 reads TGTGCCAGCAGTTTATTTACACAACTAAATCAGCCCCAGCATTTT. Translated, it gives CASSLFTQLNQPQHF.

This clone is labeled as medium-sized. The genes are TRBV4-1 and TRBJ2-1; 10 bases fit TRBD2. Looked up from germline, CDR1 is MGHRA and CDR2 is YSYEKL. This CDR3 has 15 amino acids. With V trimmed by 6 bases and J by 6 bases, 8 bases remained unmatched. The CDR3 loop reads CASSSGLADSNEQFF. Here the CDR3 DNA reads TGCGCCAGCAGTTCCGGACTAGCGGATTCCAATGAGCAGTTCTTC.